This T cell receptor beta chain emerged from a study of beta chain features in type 1 diabetes. Overall study results and limits: Type 1 diabetes patients showed a moderate but significant shortening of TCRB CDR3s in all four CD4+ subsets.

Isolated RNA was reverse transcribed in full, so expressed TCRB transcripts were sequenced. TCRdb's table, derived via immunoSEQ multiplex PCR, lists solely in-frame clones and lacks some. The repertoire holds 600,000 to 700,000 clones, around an eighth seen once, with around 0.12% in the top ten. This CDR3 contains 14 residues. The germline CDR1 and CDR2 sequences are SGHNT and YENEEA. V was clipped by 5 bases and J by 9 bases; unmatched bases: 10. To note about this clone: Its antigen is not known.

The sequence came from a man between 25 and 39 years old with type 1 diabetes. Sequenced input: naive CD4+ T cells from blood. This chain joins TRBV11-3 and TRBJ1-1; 9 bases map to TRBD1. CDR3 region: CASSPHRGQMKAFF. For the CDR3, the DNA is TGTGCCAGCAGCCCCCACAGGGGGCAAATGAAAGCTTTCTTT.